This T cell receptor (beta chain) was retrieved from a study of cytomegalovirus exposure and HLA in healthy donors. PCR used 60 Vbeta primers and 13 Jbeta primers. Original handling: An analysis that came later counted 70 million to 100 million unique TCR beta chains, around 12 million shared. Assay used: immunoSEQ multiplex PCR; TCRdb lists only in-frame clones, some missing. The V and J calls and clone size come from that table; D and trimming were worked out from the DNA. Of under 200,000 clones in the sample, 70% to 90% were seen once. Findings and limits, study-wide: When presence/absence was analysed, sequencing depth was taken to be roughly uniform across donors.

A few counts support this clone. Its antigen is undetermined. The clonotype was recovered from a woman aged 45 to 65 in good health and CMV-seronegative. Sample: PBMCs.

The CDR3, as DNA: TGCAGCGTTGAAGAGGGGGGGTCCGGGGCCAATGAGCAGTTCTTC. Its protein is CSVEEGGSGANEQFF. The gene calls are TRBV29-1 and TRBJ2-1; TRBD2 matches at 7 bases. The CDR3 runs 15 residues. CDR1 and CDR2 (germline): SQVTM, ANQGSEA. V shed 0 bases and J 6 bases; nucleotides not matched to a gene: 8.